The clone carrying this T cell receptor (beta chain) has just a few counts. Alongside a J-beta primer mix, a sample-barcoded 5' primer served in a second PCR lasting about 7 to 12 cycles. TCRdb reprocessed the 5' RACE reads via MiXCR and lists one record per CDR3 protein. The repertoire holds approximately 1,000,000 distinct CDR3 sequences, with 45% as singletons. Germline CDR1 is SGHVS and CDR2 is FQNEAQ. The CDR3 extends over 14 amino acids. Trimming took 5 bases from V and 5 from J, leaving 12 bases between them. The data were taken from a study of blood T cells in healthy people across ages. This chain uses TRBV7-8 with TRBJ1-4, with D unclear. Sequenced: blood. This clonotype originated in an older woman in good health. The CDR3 loop is CASSRGGPNEKLFF. DNA of the CDR3: TGTGCCAGCAGCCGAGGAGGGCCAAATGAAAAACTGTTTTTT.